This T cell receptor (beta chain) was observed in a study of T cells in tuberculosis. This clone came up once. Assay: immunoSEQ multiplex PCR; the TCRdb copy retains only in-frame clones and omits some. Of 37,000 or so clones listed, approximately 94% were seen once; the top ten hold around 10%. Sequencing was performed on PBMCs. This receptor was taken from a donor between 5 and 29 years old with latent tuberculosis or without tuberculosis infection. Some clones in this sample may be carry-over from other donors' samples.

The CDR3 DNA sequence: TGCGCCAGCAGCCAAGAACCGGGCCGGACTAGAAACACCGGGGAGCTGTTTTTT. It encodes CASSQEPGRTRNTGELFF. The chain combines TRBV4-3 with TRBJ2-2; TRBD2 agrees at 7 bases. This CDR3 comprises 18 residues. The trim removed 0 bases at V and 2 bases at J, leaving 9 bases unmatched. Germline CDR1 reads LGHNA; CDR2 reads YSLEER.